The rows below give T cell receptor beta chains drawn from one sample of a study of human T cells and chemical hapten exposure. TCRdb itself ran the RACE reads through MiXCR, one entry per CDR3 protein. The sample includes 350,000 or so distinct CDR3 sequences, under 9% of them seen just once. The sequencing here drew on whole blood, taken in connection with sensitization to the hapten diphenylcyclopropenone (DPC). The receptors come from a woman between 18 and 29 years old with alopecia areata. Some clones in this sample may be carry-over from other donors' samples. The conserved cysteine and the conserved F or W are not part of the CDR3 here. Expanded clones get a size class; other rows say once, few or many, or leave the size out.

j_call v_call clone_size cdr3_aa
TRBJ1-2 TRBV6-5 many ASSLQGALGYT
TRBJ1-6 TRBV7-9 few ASRDAGNSPLH
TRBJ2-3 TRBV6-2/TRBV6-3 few ASSNQYAQY
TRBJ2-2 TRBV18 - ASSPSQPRTTGELF
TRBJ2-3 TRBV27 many ASRGLAGGTDTQY
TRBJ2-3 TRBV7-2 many ASSSRQIDTQY
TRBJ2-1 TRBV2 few ASSGTSGGSEVSYNEQF
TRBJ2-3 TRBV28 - ASSQPSSSGTTDTQY
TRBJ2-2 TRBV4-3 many ASSQDLAGGWNTGELF
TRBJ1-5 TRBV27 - ASRAGQGHQPQH
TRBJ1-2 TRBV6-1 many ASSEGPYGYT
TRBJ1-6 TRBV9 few ASSVGAPEHLH
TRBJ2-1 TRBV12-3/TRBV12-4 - ASSSSGGTNEQF
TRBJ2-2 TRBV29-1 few SVVDGTANTGELF
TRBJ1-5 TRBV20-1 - SARRGAAGVNQPQH
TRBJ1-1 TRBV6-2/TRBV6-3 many ASSRSRDGLESTEAF
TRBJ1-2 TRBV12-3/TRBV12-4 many ASSSRTGPDYGYT
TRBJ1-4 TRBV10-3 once AISESGLTGRSEKLF
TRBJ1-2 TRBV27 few ASSLYPPGPSFNYGYT
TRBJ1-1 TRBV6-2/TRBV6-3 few ASQSGVTEAF
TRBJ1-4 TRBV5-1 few ASSWTGTGKNEKLF
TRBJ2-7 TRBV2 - ASSGGQLSYEQY
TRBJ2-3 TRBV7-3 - ASSLTATLSTDTQY
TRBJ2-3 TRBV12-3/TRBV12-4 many ATLIGQYGTQY
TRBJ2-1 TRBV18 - ASSPQPELQYEQF
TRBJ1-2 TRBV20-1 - KGDGYT
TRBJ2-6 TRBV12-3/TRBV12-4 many ASTPGGSGANVLT
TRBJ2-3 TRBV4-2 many ASSQAGTSVGSTDTQY
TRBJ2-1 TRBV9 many ASSPGTESYNEQF
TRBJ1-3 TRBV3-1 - ASSQDSGTSGNTIY
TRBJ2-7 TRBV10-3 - ASAGTGNGVSSYEQY
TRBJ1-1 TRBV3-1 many ASSPALNTEAF
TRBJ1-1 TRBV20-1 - SGNREANTEAF
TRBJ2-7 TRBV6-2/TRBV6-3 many ASTAPAAVPSYEQY
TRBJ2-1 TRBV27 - ASSSRLAGGHSSYNEQF
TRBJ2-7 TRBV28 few ASRFPGGVD
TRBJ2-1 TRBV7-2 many ASSLFGGGALSDEQF
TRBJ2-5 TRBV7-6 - ASSLAPETQY
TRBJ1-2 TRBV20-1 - SARDPQGADGYT
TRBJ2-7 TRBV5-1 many ASSSTSYEQY
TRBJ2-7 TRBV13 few ASSPGTRTGEQY
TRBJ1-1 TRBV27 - ASSSAYTEAF
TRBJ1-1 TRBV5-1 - ASSSRGLGNTEAF
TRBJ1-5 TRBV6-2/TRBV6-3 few ASSTGQAGGNQPQH
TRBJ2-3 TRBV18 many ASSPLAGSTDTQY
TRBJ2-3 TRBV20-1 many SAITGTGITDTQY
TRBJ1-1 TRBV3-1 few ASSQARGMTEAF
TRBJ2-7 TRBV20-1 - SARARTGGFYEQY
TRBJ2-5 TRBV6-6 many ASSYGGLAVAYQETQY
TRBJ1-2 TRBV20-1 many SAGREGSNYGYT
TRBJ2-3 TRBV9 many ASSWTGGATDTQY
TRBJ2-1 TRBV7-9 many ASSWGQGVDEQF
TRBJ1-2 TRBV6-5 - ASSYRGTTRGYGYT
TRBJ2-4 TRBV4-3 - ASSQDLSRQNIQY
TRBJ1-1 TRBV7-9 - ASSSTGQMNTEAF